This T cell receptor delta chain originates from a study of γδ T cells in repeated Plasmodium falciparum infection (dated by TCRdb to the early 2020s). As for the study more broadly: In the natural-infection arm, Malian children exposed to intense seasonal malaria transmission were enrolled and compared against age and gender matched Australian children. Five malaria-naive U.S. adults underwent four controlled human malaria infections by bites from P. falciparum NF54-infected Anopheles stephensi mosquitoes over about 590 days. Samples from controlled-infection subjects were taken at baseline, right before selected infections, and 21 days after each infection. Malian gammadelta TCR repertoires were analysed cross-sectionally in periods with no transmission and longitudinally across episodes of acute febrile malaria. In the study, the shaping of the human gammadelta T cell repertoire by repeated Plasmodium falciparum infection was examined using natural infection in Mali and controlled human malaria infection. The study at large found these results: Vdelta2-negative gammadelta TCR repertoires from Malian children appeared more clonally expanded, less diverse and less shared than those of Australian children. Vgamma9/Vdelta2+ TCR repertoires showed a highly stable polyclonal repertoire over time and infection, with many inter-individual overlapping TCRgamma sequences. Because the controlled-infection cohort was small, analysis of inter-individual variability in gammadelta T cell responses was limited. In Vdelta2-negative gammadelta TCR repertoires, which were largely Vdelta1+, repeated controlled infections appeared to drive waves of new clonotype selection. The Malian cohort was drawn from a small rural village made up mostly of one ethnic group, which limits generalizability.

This clone was picked up many times. No antigen is known for it. Base-call qualities are not available, and no considerably larger clone is one nucleotide away. Receptor amplification or capture employed multiplex PCR. TCRdb names Illumina MiSeq as the instrument used. Each sorted gammadelta T cell sample was sequenced for both the TCR gamma (TRG) and TCR delta (TRD) chains. Regarding the original processing steps: The repertoire analyses drew on clonotype tree plots, the accumulated frequency of the top 20 clonotypes, and diversity index (DI) and D75 metrics. Via CATT, TCRdb reprocessed the public reads, and rows with identical DNA were then joined. These V and J calls are TCRdb output, not the study's own analysis. Here the sample has under 60,000 delta-chain clones; approximately 1.5% occur a single time. 8.5% to 10% of the sample is taken by the ten largest. For bulk TCR repertoire analysis, Vgamma9/Vdelta2+ and Vdelta2-negative gammadelta T cell populations were flow-sorted out of peripheral blood mononuclear cells.

The germline V gene supplies CDR1 TSWWSYY and CDR2 QGS. The CDR3 measures 22 amino acids from cysteine to phenylalanine. Only the CDR3 portion is preserved as DNA: 66 bases, with reading frame beginning at the first base. Cut back by 7 bases and 0 bases, the V and J ends lie 36 bases apart. Sequencing used gamma-delta T cells from blood. The TCR was taken from a pool of human donors (malaria-infected and uninfected, not separated). The chain was built from TRDV1 and TRDJ1; TRDD2 is a weak D gene call, 9 bases matching. The CDR3 protein sequence reads: CALEGRLPTLGGGWLYTDKLIF. The nucleotide sequence reads as follows: TGTGCTCTTGAGGGGCGCCTTCCTACTTTAGGTGGGGGATGGTTGTACACCGATAAACTCATCTTT.